This T cell receptor beta chain was identified in a study of regulatory T cells in long-lasting Graves disease. The wider study: Patients newly diagnosed with Graves' had been on antithyroid drugs for under 3 months.

Sample time point: newly diagnosed GD, antithyroid drugs for less than 3 months. PBMC-derived RNA was used for the TCR library. Losses at the gene ends were 0 bases for V and 2 bases for J; bases not matched to a gene: 11. The CDR3 is 18 amino acids. Germline V gene sequence: CDR1 LGHDT, CDR2 YNNKEL (reference sequence). Study-level results: Less diverse TCR repertoires were seen in persistent Graves' patients than in newly diagnosed ones. Sample size was small, which may have lowered accuracy.

Combining iRepertoire HTBI primers with Arm-PCR of CDR3 regions, the authors built TCR beta libraries. TCRdb called the multiplex PCR reads again in MiXCR, with one record for every CDR3 protein. Of 350,000 to 500,000 distinct CDR3 sequences listed, roughly 15% were seen once; the top ten hold approximately 15%. To note about this clonotype: Its antigen is currently unknown.

These data were likewise used in another study, on T cells in Graves' hyperthyroidism and ophthalmopathy. In that study: The HTBI primer set was used in a first-round RT-PCR of the TCR CDR3.

The clonotype comes from a woman between 50 and 59 years old with Graves disease. The specimen was peripheral blood mononuclear cells (PBMCs), collected at new diagnosis, from a patient treated with antithyroid drugs. The chain carries TRBV3-1 and TRBJ2-7; 9 bases are a match to TRBD2. Here the CDR3 DNA reads TGTGCCAGCAGCCAAGAGGGTTGGGCTAGCGGGGATCCCTACGAGCAGTACTTC. Protein sequence: CASSQEGWASGDPYEQYF.